These 19 T cell receptor beta chains were sequenced from one sample in a study of T-cell reconstitution after alpha-beta-depleted transplantation in children. Construction of the TCRbeta library involved unique molecular identifiers. TCRdb called the PCR reads again in MiXCR, with one record for every CDR3 protein. The table shows hundreds of thousands of distinct CDR3 sequences, with about 11% occurring only once. Sequenced material: PBMCs from the stem cell graft donor, taken from the stem cell graft. All receptors derive from a human donor who donated a stem cell graft to a child with acute lymphoblastic leukemia.

The sample holds many counts of this clonotype. This chain connects TRBV6-1 to TRBJ2-2; 7 nucleotides align to TRBD1. V gave up 4 bases and J gave up 3 bases; unmatched junction bases: 5. Germline CDR1 reads MNHNS; CDR2 reads SASEGT. CDR3 size: 15 residues. The CDR3 DNA reads TGTGCCAGCAGTGGGAAAGACAGGGACACCGGGGAGCTGTTTTTT. Residues: CASSGKDRDTGELFF.

This clonotype was seen repeatedly, ten times or more. The chain combines TRBV18 with TRBJ2-7, with D possibly being TRBD2 (8 bases). This CDR3 comprises 16 residues. Germline CDR1 reads KGHSH; CDR2 reads LQKENI. V lost 2 bases to trimming and J lost 5 bases, with 19 bases between them. CDR3 DNA: TGTGCCAGCTCACCAACAACGGGAGGGGGCTTCCACGAGCAGTACTTC. Its protein is CASSPTTGGGFHEQYF.

This clonotype appeared many times. The chain couples TRBV5-1 to TRBJ1-4; no reliable D call. Germline assignment: CDR1 SGHRS and CDR2 YFSETQ. The CDR3 consists of 14 residues. The ends were cut back, 4 bases at V and 2 bases at J, with 9 bases in the middle. The CDR3 region has the DNA TGCGCCAGCAGCAATCCCTCCACTAATGAAAAACTGTTTTTT. The encoded protein is CASSNPSTNEKLFF.

Concerning this clonotype itself: It may be a read error: a sequence one base away is much more abundant. The chain has TRBV10-3 and TRBJ2-7; the match to TRBD2 covers 14 bases. The CDR3 extends over 15 amino acids. V lost 1 base to trimming and J lost 10 bases; unmatched junction nucleotides: 6. CDR1 is ENHRY, CDR2 SYGVKD, per germline. The CDR3: CAISEFGTSGGDQYF. CDR3 coding DNA: TGTGCCATCAGTGAGTTCGGGACTAGCGGGGGAGACCAGTACTTC.

As for this clonotype: Just one base apart from a much larger clone, this may be a read error. The rearrangement links TRBV6-5 to TRBJ2-2, with 7 bases aligning to TRBD1. Germline V gene sequence: CDR1 MNHEY, CDR2 SVGAGI. This CDR3 comprises 17 residues. The chain's CDR3 is CTSSYSTGKSNTGELFF. CDR3 DNA: TGTACCAGCAGTTACTCGACAGGGAAATCCAACACCGGGGAGCTGTTTTTT.

This clonotype was picked up many times. The CDR3 protein is CASSPLSGTYNEQFF. DNA for the CDR3: TGTGCCAGCAGTCCCCTCAGTGGCACTTACAATGAGCAGTTCTTC. The chain links TRBV27 to TRBJ2-1; D is uncertain. V gave up 5 bases and J gave up 4 bases, with 15 bases separating them. The CDR3 extends over 15 amino acids. Per germline, CDR1 MNHEY and CDR2 SMNVEV (reference sequence).

This chain links TRBV20-1 with TRBJ2-7; 12 bases are shared with TRBD1. V shed 5 bases, J shed 6 bases, and the junction held 8 bases outside the gene matches. Germline V gene sequence: CDR1 DFQATT, CDR2 SNEGSKA (reference sequence). This CDR3 has 14 amino acids. Here the CDR3 reads CSAPAGTGGAEQYF. The CDR3 region has the DNA TGCAGTGCTCCCGCCGGGACAGGGGGCGCCGAGCAGTACTTC.

This clonotype was seen many times. The CDR3 sequence: CASSWGPGDNEQFF. The DNA of the CDR3 is TGCGCCAGCAGCTGGGGTCCGGGAGACAATGAGCAGTTCTTC. V gene TRBV5-1 combines with J gene TRBJ2-1, with D perhaps TRBD2 (6 bases). Trimming pared 3 bases from V and 5 bases from J, leaving 12 bases between. The CDR3 length is 14 residues. CDR1 and CDR2 (germline): SGHRS, YFSETQ.

In its sample, this clonotype was seen many times. The V call is TRBV7-2, the J call TRBJ1-5; the D gene is possibly TRBD1 (6 bases). Looked up from germline, CDR1 is SGHTA and CDR2 is FQGNSA. This CDR3 has 15 residues. The V end lost 1 base, the J end lost 0 bases, and 7 bases lay between the germline ends. CDR3 nucleotide sequence: TGTGCCAGCAGCTTAGTGGACAGTAGCAATCAGCCCCAGCATTTT. Amino acids: CASSLVDSSNQPQHF.

This clonotype was counted at least ten times. This chain connects TRBV12-3 or TRBV12-4 to TRBJ2-2; 9 bases map to TRBD1. The ends lost 5 bases at V and 1 base at J; junction bases unmatched: 2. The CDR3 covers 15 residues. This CDR3 is CASSQGQGNTGELFF. The DNA of the CDR3 is TGTGCCAGCAGTCAGGGACAGGGGAACACCGGGGAGCTGTTTTTT.

In its sample, this clonotype was seen many times. The chain is built from TRBV15 and TRBJ1-2, with 10 bases lining up with TRBD1. This CDR3 has 15 amino acids. With V trimmed by 5 bases and J by 3 bases, 6 bases remained unmatched. Germline assignment: CDR1 LNHNV and CDR2 YYDKDF (reference sequence). CDR3 protein: CATSPPGTGDYGYTF. The CDR3 nucleotides read TGTGCCACCAGCCCCCCTGGGACAGGGGACTATGGCTACACCTTC.

The chain is built from TRBV30 and TRBJ2-2, with TRBD2 identical over 14 bases. J was trimmed by 2 bases and V by 4 bases; bases with no gene match: 6. This CDR3 has 17 amino acids. CDR1 is GTSNPN and CDR2 is SVGIG in the germline V gene (reference sequence). The CDR3, as DNA: TGTGCCTGGACTGGACTAGCGGGAGGATCCAACACCGGGGAGCTGTTTTTT. Residues: CAWTGLAGGSNTGELFF.

This clonotype came up many times. A junction end diverges from the germline sequence, so it may reflect a read error. The DNA for the CDR3 is TGTGCCAGCAGCTTTAACCGGGACAGGGTTTCCGGGCAACATTTT. Its protein product is CASSFNRDRVSGQHF. V usage is TRBV6-1 and J usage is TRBJ2-3; 9 bases align to TRBD1. The germline V gene encodes CDR1 MNHNS and CDR2 SASEGT. The CDR3 runs to 15 residues.

The chain combines TRBV12-3 or TRBV12-4 with TRBJ2-7, with 7 bases that match TRBD1. The CDR3 extends over 16 amino acids. With 6 bases clipped from V and 0 bases from J, the junction kept 11 bases outside the gene matches. The CDR3 DNA follows: TGTGCCAGCAGCCGGACCGGGACAGCTAGCTCCTACGAGCAGTACTTC. It translates to CASSRTGTASSYEQYF.

This clonotype was picked up a small number of times. The rearrangement joins TRBV18 to TRBJ1-1, with D possibly TRBD1 on 5 matching bases. Per germline, CDR1 KGHSH and CDR2 LQKENI. This CDR3 spans 15 amino acids. Trimming pared 3 bases from V and 0 bases from J, leaving 11 bases between. Here the CDR3 reads CASSPRAGMNTEAFF. DNA for the CDR3: TGTGCCAGCTCACCGAGAGCAGGGATGAACACTGAAGCTTTCTTT. Combining the CDR3 with reference TRBV18 and TRBJ1-1 gives the whole variable domain NAGVMQNPRHLVRRRGQEARLRCSPMKGHSHVYWYRQLPEEGLKFMVYLQKENIIDESGMPKERFSAEFPKEGPSILRIQQVVRGDSAAYFCASSPRAGMNTEAFFGQGTRLTVV.

This clonotype was detected many times. V is TRBV7-2 and J is TRBJ1-5; unclear D gene. V lost 5 bases, J lost 3 bases, and 5 bases lay in between. The germline V gene has CDR1 SGHTA and CDR2 FQGNSA. CDR3 length equals 12 residues. CDR3 loop: CASSNPNQPQHF. The CDR3 DNA reads as TGTGCCAGCAGCAACCCCAATCAGCCCCAGCATTTT.

In the case of this clonotype: Sequence at one end of the junction differs from germline and may be a read error. The CDR3 sequence: CAWSVGGSGANGLTF. The CDR3 DNA follows: TGTGCCTGGAGTGTAGGGGGCTCCGGGGCCAACGGCCTGACTTTC. The chain joins TRBV30 to TRBJ2-6; TRBD1 agrees at 7 bases. The CDR3 spans 15 residues. The germline CDR1 and CDR2 sequences are GTSNPN and SVGIG (reference sequence).

This clonotype occurred many times. The gene calls are TRBV29-1 and TRBJ2-3; no firm D call. This CDR3 comprises 13 residues. Germline CDR1 and CDR2: SQVTM and ANQGSEA. Trimming cost V 4 bases and J 3 bases, with 11 bases left between them. DNA for the CDR3: TGCAGCGTTGGTGACGGATTTACAGATACGCAGTATTTT. Protein product: CSVGDGFTDTQYF.

This clonotype occurred many times. The genes are TRBV6-1 and TRBJ1-5; 10 nucleotides agree with TRBD1. Germline lookup yields CDR1 MNHNS and CDR2 SASEGT. CDR3 size: 16 residues. Losses at the gene ends were 6 bases for V and 0 bases for J; bases not matched to a gene: 5. The CDR3 spells CASRGQGSFSNQPQHF. Written as DNA, the CDR3 is TGTGCCAGCAGGGGACAGGGGTCCTTTAGCAATCAGCCCCAGCATTTT.